The clone carrying this T cell receptor beta chain was detected only once. Its target is not known. Germline CDR1 and CDR2: SGHTA and FQGNSA. This CDR3 is built from 15 residues. Trimming left V 2 bases short and J 3 bases short, with 13 bases between. Vbeta (60) and Jbeta (13) primers were used in the PCR. Sequencing was performed with immunoSEQ multiplex PCR; in TCRdb, only in-frame clones are kept and a portion is missing. The sample has about 140,000 clones; roughly two thirds are singletons. The sample is drawn from a study of cytomegalovirus exposure and HLA in healthy donors. Study findings and constraints: Whilst most TCR sequences proved rare, a subset of public TCRs occurred across many donors. In a later analysis, parvovirus B19, influenza, CMV and Epstein-Barr virus appeared linked to several top co-occurrence clusters.

Sample: PBMCs. V usage is TRBV7-2 and J usage is TRBJ1-2, with a tentative D call TRBD1 (6 bases). This clonotype was obtained from a male donor in good health and CMV-seronegative. The CDR3: CASSLWAGEDYGYTF. CDR3 in DNA: TGTGCCAGCAGCTTATGGGCAGGGGAAGACTATGGCTACACCTTC.